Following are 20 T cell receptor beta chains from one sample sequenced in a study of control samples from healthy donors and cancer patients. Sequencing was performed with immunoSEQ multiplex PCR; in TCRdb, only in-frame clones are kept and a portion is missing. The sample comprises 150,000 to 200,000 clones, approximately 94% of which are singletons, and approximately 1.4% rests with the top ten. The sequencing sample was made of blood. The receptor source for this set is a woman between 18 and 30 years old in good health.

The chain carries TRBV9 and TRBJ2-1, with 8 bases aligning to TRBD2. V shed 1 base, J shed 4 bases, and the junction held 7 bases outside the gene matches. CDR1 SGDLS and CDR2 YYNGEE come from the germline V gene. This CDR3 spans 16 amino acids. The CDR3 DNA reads TGTGCCAGCAGCGTAACGCAAGCGGGAGCGTACAATGAGCAGTTCTTC. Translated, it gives CASSVTQAGAYNEQFF.

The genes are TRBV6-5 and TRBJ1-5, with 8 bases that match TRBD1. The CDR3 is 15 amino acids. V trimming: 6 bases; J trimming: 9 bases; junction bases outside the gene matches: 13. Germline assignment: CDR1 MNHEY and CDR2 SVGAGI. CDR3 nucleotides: TGTGCCAGCAGATGGACAGGGAATCCGGAATCGCCCCAGCATTTT. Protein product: CASRWTGNPESPQHF.

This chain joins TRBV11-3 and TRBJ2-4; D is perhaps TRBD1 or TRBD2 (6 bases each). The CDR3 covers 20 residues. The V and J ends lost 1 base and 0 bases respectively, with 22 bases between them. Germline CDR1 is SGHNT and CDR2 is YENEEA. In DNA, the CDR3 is TGTGCCAGCAGCTTAGTATCCGGAGGGCAGGGGAGACTAGCCAAAAACATTCAGTACTTC. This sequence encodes CASSLVSGGQGRLAKNIQYF.

CDR3 region: CASSLGAEGDGYTF. The CDR3 DNA reads as TGTGCCAGCTCCCTTGGGGCGGAGGGTGATGGCTACACCTTC. V is TRBV28 and J is TRBJ1-2; D is possibly TRBD1 (5 bases). This CDR3 region has 14 residues. CDR1 is MDHEN and CDR2 is SYDVKM in the germline V gene. V lost 8 bases to trimming and J lost 6 bases, with 19 bases between them.

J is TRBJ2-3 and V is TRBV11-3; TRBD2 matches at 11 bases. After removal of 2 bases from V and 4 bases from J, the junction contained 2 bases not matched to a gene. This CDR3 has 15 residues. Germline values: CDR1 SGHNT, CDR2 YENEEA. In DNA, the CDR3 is TGTGCCAGCAGCTTACGACTAGCGGGGTCAGATACGCAGTATTTT. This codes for CASSLRLAGSDTQYF.

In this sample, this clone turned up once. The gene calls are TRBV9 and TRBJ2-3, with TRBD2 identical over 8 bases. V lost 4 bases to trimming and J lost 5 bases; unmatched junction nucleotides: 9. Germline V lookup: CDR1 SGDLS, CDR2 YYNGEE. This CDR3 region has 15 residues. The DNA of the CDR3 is TGTGCCAGCAGCCCCGGGGGGGCCGGAGGAGATACGCAGTATTTT. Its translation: CASSPGGAGGDTQYF.

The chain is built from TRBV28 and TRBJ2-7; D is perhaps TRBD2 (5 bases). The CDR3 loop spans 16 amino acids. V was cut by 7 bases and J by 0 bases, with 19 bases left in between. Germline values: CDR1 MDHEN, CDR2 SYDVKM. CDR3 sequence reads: CASIPGGADHSYEQYF. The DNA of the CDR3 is TGTGCCAGCATCCCCGGAGGAGCGGACCACTCCTACGAGCAGTACTTC.

The CDR3 loop reads CASSGSGHPKPEQYF. The CDR3 region has the DNA TGTGCCAGCAGCGGCAGCGGACATCCAAAACCCGAGCAGTACTTC. The rearrangement uses TRBV14 and TRBJ2-7, with D perhaps given as TRBD1 or TRBD2 (5 bases each). Trimming took off 5 bases at V and 6 bases at J, with 20 bases between the two ends. From germline, CDR1 is SGHDN and CDR2 FVKESK. The length of the CDR3 is 15 residues. The entire variable domain, with the rest obtained from reference TRBV14 and TRBJ2-7, is as follows: EAGVTQFPSHSVIEKGQTVTLRCDPISGHDNLYWYRRVMGKEIKFLLHFVKESKQDESGMPNNRFLAERTGGTYSTLKVQPAELEDSGVYFCASSGSGHPKPEQYFGPGTRLTVT.

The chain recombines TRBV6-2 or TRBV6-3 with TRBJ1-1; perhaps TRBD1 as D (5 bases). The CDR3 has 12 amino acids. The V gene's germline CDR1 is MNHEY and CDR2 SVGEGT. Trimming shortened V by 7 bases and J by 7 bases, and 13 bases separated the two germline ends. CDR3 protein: CASTPARDEAFF. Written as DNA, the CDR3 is TGTGCCAGCACCCCAGCCAGGGATGAAGCTTTCTTT.

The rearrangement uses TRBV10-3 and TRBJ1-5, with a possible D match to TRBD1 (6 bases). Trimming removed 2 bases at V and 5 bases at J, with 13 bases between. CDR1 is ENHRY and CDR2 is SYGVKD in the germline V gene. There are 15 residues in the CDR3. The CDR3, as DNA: TGTGCCATCAGTGAGAAGGGGGGGCGAGATCAGCCCCAGCATTTT. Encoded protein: CAISEKGGRDQPQHF.

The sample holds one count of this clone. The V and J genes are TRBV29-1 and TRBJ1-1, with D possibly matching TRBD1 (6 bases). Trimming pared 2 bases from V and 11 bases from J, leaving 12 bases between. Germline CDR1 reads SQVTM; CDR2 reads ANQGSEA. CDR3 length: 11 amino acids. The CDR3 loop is CSVERGVLAFF. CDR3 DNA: TGCAGCGTTGAAAGGGGGGTTTTGGCTTTCTTT.

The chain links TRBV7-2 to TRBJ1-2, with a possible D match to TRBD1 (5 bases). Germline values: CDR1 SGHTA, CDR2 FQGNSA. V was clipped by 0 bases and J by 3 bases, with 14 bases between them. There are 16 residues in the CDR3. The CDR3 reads CASSLARGVSHYGYTF. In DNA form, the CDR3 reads TGTGCCAGCAGCTTAGCGCGGGGCGTATCCCACTATGGCTACACCTTC.

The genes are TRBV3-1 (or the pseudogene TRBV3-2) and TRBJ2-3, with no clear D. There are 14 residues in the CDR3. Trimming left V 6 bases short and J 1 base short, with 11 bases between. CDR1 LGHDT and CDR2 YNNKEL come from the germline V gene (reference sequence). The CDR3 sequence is CASSQDEGTDTQYF. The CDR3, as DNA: TGTGCCAGCAGTCAGGACGAAGGCACAGATACGCAGTATTTT.

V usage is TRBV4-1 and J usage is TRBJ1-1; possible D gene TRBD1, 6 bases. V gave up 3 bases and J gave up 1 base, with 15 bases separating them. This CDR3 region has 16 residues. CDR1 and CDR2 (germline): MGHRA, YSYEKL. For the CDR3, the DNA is TGCGCCAGCAGCCAGCGGCCCCAGGGGTCGAACACTGAAGCTTTCTTT. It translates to CASSQRPQGSNTEAFF.

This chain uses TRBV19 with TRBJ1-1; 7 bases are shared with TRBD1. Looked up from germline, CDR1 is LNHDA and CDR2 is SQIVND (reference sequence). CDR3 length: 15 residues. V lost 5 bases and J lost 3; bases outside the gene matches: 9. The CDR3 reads CASSALRGRDTEAFF. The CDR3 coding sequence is TGTGCCAGTAGTGCCCTCAGGGGGAGGGACACTGAAGCTTTCTTT. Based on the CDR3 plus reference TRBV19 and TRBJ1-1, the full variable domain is DGGITQSPKYLFRKEGQNVTLSCEQNLNHDAMYWYRQDPGQGLRLIYYSQIVNDFQKGDIAEGYSVSREKKESFPLTVTSAQKNPTAFYLCASSALRGRDTEAFFGQGTRLTVV.

CDR3 DNA sequence: TGTGCCAGCAAGGGGACAGGGTATACAGATACGCAGTATTTT. Amino acid sequence: CASKGTGYTDTQYF. The chain uses TRBV3-1 (or the pseudogene TRBV3-2) and TRBJ2-3, with 9 bases aligning to TRBD1. The CDR3 covers 14 residues. V lost 7 bases, J lost 3 bases, and 5 bases stayed unmatched. Germline loops: CDR1 LGHDT, CDR2 YNNKEL (reference sequence).

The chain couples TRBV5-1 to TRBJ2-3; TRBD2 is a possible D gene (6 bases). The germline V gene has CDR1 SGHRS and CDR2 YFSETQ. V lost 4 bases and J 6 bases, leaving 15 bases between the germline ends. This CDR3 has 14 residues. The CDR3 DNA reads TGCGCCAGCAGCCTGGGACTCTCGGGGGATACGCAGTATTTT. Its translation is CASSLGLSGDTQYF. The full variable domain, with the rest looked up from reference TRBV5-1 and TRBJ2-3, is KAGVTQTPRYLIKTRGQQVTLSCSPISGHRSVSWYQQTPGQGLQFLFEYFSETQRNKGNFPGRFSGRQFSNSRSEMNVSTLELGDSALYLCASSLGLSGDTQYFGPGTRLTVL.

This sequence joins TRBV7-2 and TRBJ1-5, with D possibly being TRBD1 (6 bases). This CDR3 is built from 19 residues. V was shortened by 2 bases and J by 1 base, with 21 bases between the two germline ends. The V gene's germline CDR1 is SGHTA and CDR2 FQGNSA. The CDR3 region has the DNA TGTGCCAGCAGCTTAAGGGGGGGTCCCGGGACTGGGAGCAATCAGCCCCAGCATTTT. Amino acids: CASSLRGGPGTGSNQPQHF.

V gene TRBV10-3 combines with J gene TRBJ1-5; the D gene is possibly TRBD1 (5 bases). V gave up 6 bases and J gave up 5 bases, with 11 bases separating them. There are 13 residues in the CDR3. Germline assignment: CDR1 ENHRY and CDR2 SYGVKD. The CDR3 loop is CAISDSPDQPQHF. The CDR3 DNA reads TGTGCCATCAGCGACAGTCCTGATCAGCCCCAGCATTTT.

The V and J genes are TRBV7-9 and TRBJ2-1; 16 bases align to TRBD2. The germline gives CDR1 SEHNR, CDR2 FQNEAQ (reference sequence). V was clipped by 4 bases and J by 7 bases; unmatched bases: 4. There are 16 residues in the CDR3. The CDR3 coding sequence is TGTGCCAGCAGCTATGGGACTAGCGGGGGGGTTAATGAGCAGTTCTTC. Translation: CASSYGTSGGVNEQFF.